This TCR beta chain came from a study of Tregs in tolerant kidney transplant recipients. Using immunoSEQ multiplex PCR, the repertoire was profiled, and TCRdb retains in-frame clones only, with some absent. Among more than 1,500 clones listed, 40% were seen once. V lost 0 bases and J 8 bases, leaving 12 bases between the germline ends. The CDR3 runs 14 residues. Germline V lookup: CDR1 SGHRS, CDR2 YFSETQ. This clone is medium-sized (0.01 to 0.1%) within its sample. The target antigen is unknown. This receptor was obtained from a human patient who received a combined kidney and bone marrow transplant. The T cells may partly be graft donor cells. Material for sequencing was Tregs from blood cultured with allogeneic cells. The chain couples TRBV5-1 to TRBJ2-1, with D hard to call. The CDR3 protein is CASSLEAHFHEQFF. CDR3 sequence (DNA): TGCGCCAGCAGCTTGGAGGCACATTTCCATGAGCAGTTCTTC.